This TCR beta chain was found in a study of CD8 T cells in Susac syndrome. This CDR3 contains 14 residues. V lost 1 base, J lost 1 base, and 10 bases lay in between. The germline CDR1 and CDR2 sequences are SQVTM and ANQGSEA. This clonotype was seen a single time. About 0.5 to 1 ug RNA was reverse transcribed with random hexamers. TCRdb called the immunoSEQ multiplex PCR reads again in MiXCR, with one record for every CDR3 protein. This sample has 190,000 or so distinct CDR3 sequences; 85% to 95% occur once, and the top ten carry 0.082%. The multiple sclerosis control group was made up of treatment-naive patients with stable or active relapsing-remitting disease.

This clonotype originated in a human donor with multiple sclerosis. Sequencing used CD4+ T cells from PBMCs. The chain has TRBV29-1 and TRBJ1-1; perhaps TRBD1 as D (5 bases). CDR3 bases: TGCAGCGTTGAAGTTTGGGGGGGGAACACTGAAGCTTTCTTT. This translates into CSVEVWGGNTEAFF.